The 17 T cell receptor beta chains below were found in one sample sequenced in a study of vaccination effects on CD4 cells after COVID-19. Before sequencing took place, the ViraFEST assay used viral peptide pools to expand antigen-specific CD4+ T cells. With approximately 10 days of culture completed, CD4+ T cells were isolated. Of the BNT162b2 and mRNA-1273 vaccines, participants received two doses of one or the other. Method: immunoSEQ multiplex PCR; TCRdb's copy keeps in-frame clones and lacks some. The table has roughly 30,000 clones, 55% to 75% seen once. No antigen is known for these receptors. Source: CD4+ T cells from PBMCs cultured with HCoV-NL63 spike peptides, taken after COVID-19 vaccination. These receptors all come from a human donor who received a COVID-19 vaccine.

The CDR3 loop is CAIIKFHRGNTEAFF. In DNA, the CDR3 is TGTGCCATCATCAAATTCCACAGGGGAAACACTGAAGCTTTCTTT. V gene TRBV6-5 combines with J gene TRBJ1-1, with 7 bases that match TRBD1. This CDR3 region has 15 residues. Germline V lookup: CDR1 MNHEY, CDR2 SVGAGI. The junction had 13 bases not matched to a gene; V was cut back by 10 bases and J by 2 bases.

The chain combines TRBV6-5 with TRBJ2-1; 7 bases fit TRBD1. The germline gives CDR1 MNHEY, CDR2 SVGAGI. J was trimmed by 9 bases and V by 6 bases; bases with no gene match: 11. The CDR3 is 14 residues long. This chain's CDR3 is CASSRDRAQGEQFF. The CDR3 DNA reads TGTGCCAGCAGCAGAGACAGGGCCCAGGGTGAGCAGTTCTTC.

Only one count was recorded for this clone. The V gene is TRBV18, the J gene TRBJ2-1, with 7 bases lining up with TRBD2. Germline V CDR1 and CDR2: KGHSH, LQKENI. The CDR3 length is 12 residues. V lost 1 base to trimming and J lost 14 bases; unmatched junction nucleotides: 5. CDR3 protein: CASSPLGRGEFF. The DNA of the CDR3 is TGTGCCAGCTCACCACTGGGGAGGGGAGAGTTCTTC.

The V gene is TRBV27, the J gene TRBJ2-7; D is uncertain. The CDR3 covers 15 residues. Germline CDR1 reads MNHEY; CDR2 reads SMNVEV (reference sequence). V lost 2 bases to trimming and J lost 1 base, with 12 bases between them. CDR3 loop: CASSLTLGSSYEQYF. In DNA, the CDR3 is TGTGCCAGCAGTTTAACGTTGGGCAGTTCCTACGAGCAGTACTTC.

V is TRBV19 and J is TRBJ1-2, with 12 bases aligning to TRBD1. CDR3 length: 16 residues. Unmatched junction bases numbered 12, after V lost 6 bases and J lost 7 bases. CDR1 is LNHDA and CDR2 is SQIVND in the germline V gene (reference sequence). DNA for the CDR3: TGTGCCAGTAGAGAAACCGGGGACAGGGGGCGTCGTGGCTACACCTTC. It is translated as CASRETGDRGRRGYTF.

The V call is TRBV2, the J call TRBJ1-2, with a tentative D call TRBD1 (6 bases). The V gene's germline CDR1 is SNHLY and CDR2 FYNNEI. The CDR3 spans 14 residues. Trimming removed 3 bases at V and 8 bases at J, with 16 bases between. CDR3: CASSEITGLGGYTF. The CDR3 nucleotides are TGTGCCAGCAGTGAGATTACAGGGCTCGGGGGCTACACCTTC.

The chain recombines TRBV5-6 with TRBJ2-2; no definite D call. This CDR3 is 11 amino acids long. CDR1 SGHDT and CDR2 YYEEEE come from the germline V gene. V lost 7 bases to trimming and J lost 5 bases, with 6 bases between them. DNA for the CDR3: TGTGCCAGCGGTCGGACCGGGGAGCTGTTTTTT. Amino acids: CASGRTGELFF.

This clone turned up a few times. This chain uses TRBV5-4 with TRBJ2-2; possibly TRBD1 for D (6 bases). The CDR3 has 15 amino acids. Trimming pared 0 bases from V and 1 base from J, leaving 7 bases between. CDR1 is SGHNT and CDR2 is YYREEE in the germline V gene (reference sequence). CDR3 amino acids: CASSLGRGNTGELFF. The CDR3 DNA reads TGTGCCAGCAGCTTGGGCAGGGGGAACACCGGGGAGCTGTTTTTT.

The rearrangement uses TRBV5-1 and TRBJ2-1, with D unresolved. The CDR3 has 13 amino acids. V was shortened by 1 base and J by 5 bases, with 7 bases between the two germline ends. Germline CDR1 and CDR2: SGHRS and YFSETQ. The CDR3 bases are TGCGCCAGCAGCTTGCTGAGCCACAATGAGCAGTTCTTC. Translating gives CASSLLSHNEQFF.

The rearrangement uses TRBV18 and TRBJ1-4; the D gene is possibly TRBD1 (5 bases). The CDR3 sequence is 16 residues long. Germline-derived CDR1 and CDR2 are KGHSH and LQKENI. Deletions cut 3 bases from V and 2 bases from J, with 13 bases between. The CDR3 sequence is CASSPEFGTTNEKLFF. The CDR3, as DNA: TGTGCCAGCTCACCCGAGTTCGGGACGACTAATGAAAAACTGTTTTTT. Full variable domain (rest looked up from reference TRBV18 and TRBJ1-4): NAGVMQNPRHLVRRRGQEARLRCSPMKGHSHVYWYRQLPEEGLKFMVYLQKENIIDESGMPKERFSAEFPKEGPSILRIQQVVRGDSAAYFCASSPEFGTTNEKLFFGSGTQLSVL.

This clone was seen only once. The V and J genes are TRBV12-3 or TRBV12-4 and TRBJ1-1; the D is unclear. The CDR3 covers 13 residues. Between the trimmed V and J ends, which lost 3 bases and 0 bases, there was a span of 5 bases. The CDR3 protein is CASSLSLNTEAFF. The DNA for the CDR3 is TGTGCCAGCAGTTTGAGCTTGAACACTGAAGCTTTCTTT.

This clone rates as medium-sized. This chain uses TRBV12-3 or TRBV12-4 with TRBJ1-4; no clear D gene. This CDR3 spans 13 amino acids. Trimming stripped 5 bases from V and 3 bases from J, with 7 bases between. CDR3 sequence (DNA): TGTGCCAGCAGTAACAGTCCTAATGAAAAACTGTTTTTT. This translates into CASSNSPNEKLFF.

This clone was detected once. The chain combines TRBV9 with TRBJ1-4; a possible D gene is TRBD1 (5 bases). The CDR3 sequence is 14 residues long. The V end was cut by 4 bases, the J end by 4 bases, with 11 bases between. The germline CDR1 and CDR2 sequences are SGDLS and YYNGEE. The DNA for the CDR3 is TGTGCCAGCAGCTACCGGGGGGGTAATGAAAAACTGTTTTTT. Protein sequence: CASSYRGGNEKLFF.

This chain links TRBV10-2 with TRBJ2-1; 11 positions match TRBD2. Germline V gene data show CDR1 as WSHSY and CDR2 as SAAADI. The ends lost 6 bases at V and 7 bases at J; junction bases unmatched: 2. This CDR3 comprises 13 residues. CDR3 residues: CASRTSGSNEQFF. The CDR3 DNA follows: TGCGCCAGCAGAACTAGCGGGAGTAATGAGCAGTTCTTC.

The V call is TRBV2, the J call TRBJ2-5; the match to TRBD2 covers 7 bases. Germline CDR1 is SNHLY and CDR2 is FYNNEI. This CDR3 region has 17 residues. After removal of 8 bases from V and 6 bases from J, the junction contained 21 bases not matched to a gene. As DNA, the CDR3 is TGTGCCAGCCTTACCGTTTTAGCGGCGGGAGTTTCCCAGACCCAGTACTTC. Translating it yields CASLTVLAAGVSQTQYF.

The chain carries TRBV3-1 (or the pseudogene TRBV3-2) and TRBJ2-7; D unclear. Between the trimmed V and J ends, which lost 4 bases and 3 bases, there was a span of 13 bases. Germline loops: CDR1 LGHDT, CDR2 YNNKEL (reference sequence). The CDR3 sequence is 14 residues long. DNA for the CDR3: TGTGCCAGCAGCCTTAGGTTTGAGGACTACGAGCAGTACTTC. Translating it yields CASSLRFEDYEQYF.

The chain uses TRBV5-8 and TRBJ1-4; 7 bases are a match to TRBD1. CDR1 SGHTS and CDR2 YDEGEE come from the germline V gene. This CDR3 is built from 14 residues. Germline trimming cut 5 bases from V and 7 bases from J; bases unmatched to any gene: 8. In nucleotides, the CDR3 is TGTGCCAGCAGGTCCGGGACAGAGTTTGAAAAACTGTTTTTT. This sequence encodes CASRSGTEFEKLFF. Filled out from reference TRBV5-8 and TRBJ1-4, the complete variable domain reads EAGVTQSPTHLIKTRGQQATLRCSPISGHTSVYWYQQALGLGLQFLLWYDEGEERNRGNFPPRFSGRQFPNYSSELNVNALELEDSALYLCASRSGTEFEKLFFGSGTQLSVL.